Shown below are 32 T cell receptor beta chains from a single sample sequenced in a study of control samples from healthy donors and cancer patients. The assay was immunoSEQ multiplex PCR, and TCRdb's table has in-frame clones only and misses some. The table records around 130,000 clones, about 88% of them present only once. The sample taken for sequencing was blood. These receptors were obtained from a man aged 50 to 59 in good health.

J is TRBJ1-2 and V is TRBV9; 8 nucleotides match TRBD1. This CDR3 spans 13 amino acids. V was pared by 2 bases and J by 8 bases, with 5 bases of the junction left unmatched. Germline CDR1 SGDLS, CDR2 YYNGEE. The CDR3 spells CASSVQGAGGYTF. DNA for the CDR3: TGTGCCAGCAGCGTGCAGGGGGCAGGGGGCTACACCTTC.

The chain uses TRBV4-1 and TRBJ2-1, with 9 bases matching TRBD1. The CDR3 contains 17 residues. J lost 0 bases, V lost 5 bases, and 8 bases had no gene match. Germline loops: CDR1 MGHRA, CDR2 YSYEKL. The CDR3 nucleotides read TGCGCCAGCAGCGACCGGACAGGGGCGAGCTCCTACAATGAGCAGTTCTTC. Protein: CASSDRTGASSYNEQFF.

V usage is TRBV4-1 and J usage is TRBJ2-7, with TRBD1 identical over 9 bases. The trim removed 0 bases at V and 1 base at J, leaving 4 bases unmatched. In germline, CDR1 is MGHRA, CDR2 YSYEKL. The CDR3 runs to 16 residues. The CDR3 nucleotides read TGCGCCAGCAGCCAAGATCAAGGGACAGGGTCCTACGAGCAGTACTTC. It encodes CASSQDQGTGSYEQYF.

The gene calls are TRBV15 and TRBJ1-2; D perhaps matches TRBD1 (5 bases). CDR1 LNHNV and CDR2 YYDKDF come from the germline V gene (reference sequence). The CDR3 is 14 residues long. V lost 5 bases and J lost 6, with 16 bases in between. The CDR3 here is CATSSTGGAHGYTF. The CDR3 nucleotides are TGTGCCACCAGCTCAACCGGTGGGGCCCATGGCTACACCTTC.

CDR3 bases: TGTGCCAGCAGTGTTACTTACGAGCAGTACTTC. This codes for CASSVTYEQYF. This chain joins TRBV2 and TRBJ2-7; D not resolved. Germline V gene sequence: CDR1 SNHLY, CDR2 FYNNEI. V was cut by 4 bases and J by 4 bases, with 5 bases left in between. This CDR3 contains 11 residues.

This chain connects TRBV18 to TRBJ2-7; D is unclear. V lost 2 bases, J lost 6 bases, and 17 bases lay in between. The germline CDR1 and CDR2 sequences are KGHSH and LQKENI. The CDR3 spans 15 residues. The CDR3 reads CASSPGNLRTGEQYF. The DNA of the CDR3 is TGTGCCAGCTCACCAGGGAATTTGAGGACCGGCGAGCAGTACTTC. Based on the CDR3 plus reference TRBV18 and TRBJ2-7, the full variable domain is NAGVMQNPRHLVRRRGQEARLRCSPMKGHSHVYWYRQLPEEGLKFMVYLQKENIIDESGMPKERFSAEFPKEGPSILRIQQVVRGDSAAYFCASSPGNLRTGEQYFGPGTRLTVT.

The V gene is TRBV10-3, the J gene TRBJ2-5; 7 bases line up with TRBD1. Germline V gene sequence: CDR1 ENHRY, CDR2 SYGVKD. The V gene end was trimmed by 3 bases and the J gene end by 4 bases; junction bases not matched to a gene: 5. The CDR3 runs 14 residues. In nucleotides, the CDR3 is TGTGCCATCAGTGAAGGGGGCCGGGGAGAGACCCAGTACTTC. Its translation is CAISEGGRGETQYF.

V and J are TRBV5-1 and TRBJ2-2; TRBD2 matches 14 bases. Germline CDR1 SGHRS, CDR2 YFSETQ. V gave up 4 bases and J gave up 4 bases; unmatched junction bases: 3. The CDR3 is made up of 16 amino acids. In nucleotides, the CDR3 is TGCGCCAGCAGCCTTGGACTAGCGGGGGGCACCGGGGAGCTGTTTTTT. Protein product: CASSLGLAGGTGELFF.

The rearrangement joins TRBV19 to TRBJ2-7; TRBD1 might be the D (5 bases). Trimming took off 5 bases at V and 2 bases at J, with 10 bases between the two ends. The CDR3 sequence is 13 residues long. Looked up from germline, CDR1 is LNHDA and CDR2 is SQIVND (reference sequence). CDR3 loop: CASSYRTTYEQYF. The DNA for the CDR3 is TGTGCCAGTAGTTACAGGACAACCTACGAGCAGTACTTC.

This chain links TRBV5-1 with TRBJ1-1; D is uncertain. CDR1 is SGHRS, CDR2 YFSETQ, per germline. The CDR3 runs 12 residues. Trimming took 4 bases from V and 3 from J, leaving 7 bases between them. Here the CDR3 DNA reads TGCGCCAGCAGCATGGGGTACACTGAAGCTTTCTTT. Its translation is CASSMGYTEAFF.

CDR3 coding DNA: TGTGCCAGCAGGTCGGGGGTCACCATATATTTT. Its translation: CASRSGVTIYF. The rearrangement joins TRBV11-3 to TRBJ1-3; weak D call: TRBD1 (5 bases). This CDR3 is 11 amino acids long. The V gene's germline CDR1 is SGHNT and CDR2 YENEEA. V shed 6 bases and J shed 9 bases, with 9 bases lying between them.

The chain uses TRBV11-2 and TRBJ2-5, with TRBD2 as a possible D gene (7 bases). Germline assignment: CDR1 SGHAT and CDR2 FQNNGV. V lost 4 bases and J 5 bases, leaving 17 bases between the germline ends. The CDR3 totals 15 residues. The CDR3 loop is CASSSLRGARETQYF. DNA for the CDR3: TGTGCCAGCAGCTCACTACGGGGGGCTCGGGAGACCCAGTACTTC.

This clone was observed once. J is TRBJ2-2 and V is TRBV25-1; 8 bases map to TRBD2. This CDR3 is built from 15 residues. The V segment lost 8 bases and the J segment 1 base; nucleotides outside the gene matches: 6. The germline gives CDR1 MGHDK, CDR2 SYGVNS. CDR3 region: CASLGRGGNTGELFF. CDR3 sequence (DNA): TGTGCCAGCCTAGGACGGGGGGGGAACACCGGGGAGCTGTTTTTT.

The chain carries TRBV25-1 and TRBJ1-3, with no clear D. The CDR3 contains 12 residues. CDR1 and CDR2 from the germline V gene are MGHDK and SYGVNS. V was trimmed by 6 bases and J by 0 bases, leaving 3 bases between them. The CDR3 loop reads CASRGSGNTIYF. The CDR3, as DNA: TGTGCCAGCAGAGGCTCTGGAAACACCATATATTTT.

CDR3 amino acids: CASSLVPGNNEQFF. CDR3 sequence (DNA): TGCGCCAGCAGCTTGGTTCCGGGAAACAATGAGCAGTTCTTC. This sequence joins TRBV5-1 and TRBJ2-1; weak D call: TRBD2 (5 bases). The germline gives CDR1 SGHRS, CDR2 YFSETQ. V was clipped by 0 bases and J by 5 bases, with 9 bases between them. The CDR3 consists of 14 residues.

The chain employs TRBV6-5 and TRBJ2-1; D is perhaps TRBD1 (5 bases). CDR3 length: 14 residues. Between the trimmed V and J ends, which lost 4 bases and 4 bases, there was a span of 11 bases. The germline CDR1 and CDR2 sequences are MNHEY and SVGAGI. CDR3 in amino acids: CASSFLSGYNEQFF. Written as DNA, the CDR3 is TGTGCCAGCAGTTTTCTCTCAGGGTACAATGAGCAGTTCTTC.

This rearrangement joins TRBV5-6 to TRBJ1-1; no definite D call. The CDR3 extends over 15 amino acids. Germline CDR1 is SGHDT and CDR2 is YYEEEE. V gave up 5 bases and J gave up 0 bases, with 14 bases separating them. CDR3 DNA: TGTGCCAGCAGTATAGGCCCGACCCTGAACACTGAAGCTTTCTTT. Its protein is CASSIGPTLNTEAFF.

Here the CDR3 reads CASSSSTDTQYF. For the CDR3, the DNA is TGTGCCAGCAGTTCTAGCACAGATACGCAGTATTTT. The gene calls are TRBV12-3 or TRBV12-4 and TRBJ2-3; unclear D gene. V was pared by 4 bases and J by 0 bases, with 2 bases between. This CDR3 has 12 residues.

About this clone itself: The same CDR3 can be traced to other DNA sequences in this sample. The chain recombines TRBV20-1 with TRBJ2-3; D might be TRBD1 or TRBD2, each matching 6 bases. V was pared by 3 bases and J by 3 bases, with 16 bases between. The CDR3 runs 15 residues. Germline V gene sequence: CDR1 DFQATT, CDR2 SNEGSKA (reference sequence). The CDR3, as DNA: TGCAGTGCTAGTTCGGGGGCGGCTTCAACAGATACGCAGTATTTT. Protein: CSASSGAASTDTQYF.

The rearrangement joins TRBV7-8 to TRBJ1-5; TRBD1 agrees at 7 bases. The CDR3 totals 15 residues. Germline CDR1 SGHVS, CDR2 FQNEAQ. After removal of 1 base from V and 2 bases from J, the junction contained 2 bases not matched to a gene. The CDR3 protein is CASSLGGGGNQPQHF. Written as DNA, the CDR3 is TGTGCCAGCAGCTTAGGAGGGGGCGGCAATCAGCCCCAGCATTTT.

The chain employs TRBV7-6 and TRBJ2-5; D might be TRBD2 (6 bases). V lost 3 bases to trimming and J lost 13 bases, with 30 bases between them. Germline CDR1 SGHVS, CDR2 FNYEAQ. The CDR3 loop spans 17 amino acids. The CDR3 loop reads CASSFFGVTDGDSPSYF. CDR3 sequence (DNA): TGTGCCAGCAGCTTTTTCGGGGTGACAGACGGGGACTCCCCGTCGTACTTC.

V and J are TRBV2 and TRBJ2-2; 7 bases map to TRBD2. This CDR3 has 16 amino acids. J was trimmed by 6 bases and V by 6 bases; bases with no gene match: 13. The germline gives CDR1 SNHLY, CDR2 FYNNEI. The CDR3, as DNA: TGTGCCAGCAGAGATGTGGGAGGGCGCAGGGCCGGGGAGCTGTTTTTT. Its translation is CASRDVGGRRAGELFF.

CDR3 DNA sequence: TGTGCCAGCAGTAGCGGGGGGTTAGGTGAGCAGTTCTTC. As protein: CASSSGGLGEQFF. The rearrangement links TRBV6-2 or TRBV6-3 to TRBJ2-1, with 9 bases fitting TRBD2. J gave up 9 bases and V 5 bases, and 5 bases lay outside the gene matches. Germline-derived CDR1 and CDR2 are MNHEY and SVGEGT. The CDR3 runs to 13 residues.

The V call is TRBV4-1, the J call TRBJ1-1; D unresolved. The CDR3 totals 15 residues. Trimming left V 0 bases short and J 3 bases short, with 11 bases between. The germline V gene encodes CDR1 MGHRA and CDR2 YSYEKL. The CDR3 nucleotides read TGCGCCAGCAGCCAAGATACCGTAGGGTACACTGAAGCTTTCTTT. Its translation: CASSQDTVGYTEAFF.

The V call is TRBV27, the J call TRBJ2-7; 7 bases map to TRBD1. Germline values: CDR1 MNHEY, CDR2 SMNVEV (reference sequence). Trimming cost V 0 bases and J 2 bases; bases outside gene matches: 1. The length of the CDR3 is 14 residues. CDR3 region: CASSLSTGPYEQYF. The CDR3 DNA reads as TGTGCCAGCAGTTTATCGACAGGGCCCTACGAGCAGTACTTC.

The CDR3: CASRIQVNTGELFF. The CDR3 region has the DNA TGTGCCAGTAGAATACAAGTAAACACCGGGGAGCTGTTTTTT. J is TRBJ2-2 and V is TRBV19; D gene ambiguous. CDR3 length equals 14 residues. CDR1 LNHDA and CDR2 SQIVND come from the germline V gene (reference sequence). Deletions cut 6 bases from V and 2 bases from J, with 10 bases between.

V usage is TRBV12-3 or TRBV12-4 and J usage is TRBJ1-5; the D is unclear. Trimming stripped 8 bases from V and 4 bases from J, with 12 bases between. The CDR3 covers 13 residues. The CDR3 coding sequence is TGTGCCAGCGGGCCCGGGGTAAATCAGCCCCAGCATTTT. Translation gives CASGPGVNQPQHF.

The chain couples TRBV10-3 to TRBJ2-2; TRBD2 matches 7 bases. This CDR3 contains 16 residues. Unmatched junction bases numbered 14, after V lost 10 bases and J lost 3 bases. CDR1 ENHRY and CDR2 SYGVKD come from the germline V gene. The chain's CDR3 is CATSTRASGDTGELFF. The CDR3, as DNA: TGTGCCACGTCGACAAGGGCTAGCGGAGACACCGGGGAGCTGTTTTTT.

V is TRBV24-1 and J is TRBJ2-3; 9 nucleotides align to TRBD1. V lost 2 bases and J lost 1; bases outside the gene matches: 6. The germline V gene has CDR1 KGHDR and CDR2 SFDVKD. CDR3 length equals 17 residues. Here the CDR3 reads CATSDSTGGARTDTQYF. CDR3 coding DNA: TGTGCCACCAGTGATTCGACAGGGGGGGCTCGCACAGATACGCAGTATTTT.

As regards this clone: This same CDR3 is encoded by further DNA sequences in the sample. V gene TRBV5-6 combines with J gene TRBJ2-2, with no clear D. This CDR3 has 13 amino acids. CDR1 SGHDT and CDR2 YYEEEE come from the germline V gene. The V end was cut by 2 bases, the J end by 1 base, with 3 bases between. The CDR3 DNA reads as TGTGCCAGCAGCTTTCAGAACACCGGGGAGCTGTTTTTT. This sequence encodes CASSFQNTGELFF.

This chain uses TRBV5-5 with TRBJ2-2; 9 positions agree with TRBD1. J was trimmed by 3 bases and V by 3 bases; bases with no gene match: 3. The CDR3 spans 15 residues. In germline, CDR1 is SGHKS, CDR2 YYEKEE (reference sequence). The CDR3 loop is CASSYRDRDTGELFF. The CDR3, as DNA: TGTGCCAGCAGCTACCGGGACAGGGACACCGGGGAGCTGTTTTTT.

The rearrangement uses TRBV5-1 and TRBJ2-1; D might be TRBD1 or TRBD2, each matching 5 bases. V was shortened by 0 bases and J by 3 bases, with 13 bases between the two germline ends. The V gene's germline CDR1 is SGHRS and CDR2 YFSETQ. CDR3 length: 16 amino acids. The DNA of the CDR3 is TGCGCCAGCAGCTTGGATCGGGGCAGGGTCTACAATGAGCAGTTCTTC. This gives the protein CASSLDRGRVYNEQFF.